The 28 T cell receptor beta chains given below trace back to one sample, sequenced in a study of Graves' ophthalmopathy and Graves' hyperthyroidism. Amplified material comprised TCR beta CDR3 regions derived from RNA transcripts. First-round RT-PCR employed HTBI primers, with a second-round multiplex PCR after it. MiXCR, run by TCRdb on the multiplex PCR reads, gives a single entry per CDR3 protein. There are 300,000 to 350,000 distinct CDR3 sequences in the sample; roughly 15% occur only once, and 10% to 15% lies in the top ten. Sequenced sample: peripheral blood. These receptors were collected from an adult man with Graves' ophthalmopathy.

Ten or more counts support this clonotype. This chain uses TRBV20-1 with TRBJ1-5; 9 nucleotides align to TRBD1. This CDR3 spans 12 amino acids. The germline V gene encodes CDR1 DFQATT and CDR2 SNEGSKA (reference sequence). Trimming removed 6 bases from V and 4 bases from J; junction bases left unmatched: 1. This CDR3 reads CSAGQGNQPQHF. The CDR3 DNA follows: TGCAGTGCCGGACAGGGGAATCAGCCCCAGCATTTT.

There are many counts of this clonotype. The chain is built from TRBV5-1 and TRBJ1-2, with D possibly TRBD1 on 6 matching bases. The germline gives CDR1 SGHRS, CDR2 YFSETQ. The CDR3 consists of 14 residues. V dropped 0 bases and J dropped 8 bases, with 14 bases sitting between them. The chain's CDR3 is CASSLVNRVDGYTF. The CDR3 DNA follows: TGCGCCAGCAGCTTGGTAAACAGGGTGGACGGCTACACCTTC.

This clonotype was seen many times. The chain recombines TRBV12-3 or TRBV12-4 with TRBJ1-1; D ambiguous. The CDR3 extends over 14 amino acids. V lost 2 bases, J lost 1 base, and 8 bases lay in between. The CDR3 DNA follows: TGTGCCAGCAGTTTAACCCTCAGGAACACTGAAGCTTTCTTT. It is translated as CASSLTLRNTEAFF.

The sample holds many counts of this clonotype. This sequence joins TRBV11-2 and TRBJ2-7; 7 nucleotides match TRBD1. The germline V gene encodes CDR1 SGHAT and CDR2 FQNNGV. J was trimmed by 1 base and V by 5 bases; bases with no gene match: 8. The CDR3 sequence is 15 residues long. The CDR3 bases are TGTGCCAGCAGCCACTACCGGGACAGATCCTACGAGCAGTACTTC. This codes for CASSHYRDRSYEQYF.

This sequence joins TRBV6-2 or TRBV6-3 and TRBJ2-2; 7 bases are shared with TRBD2. The CDR3 has 14 residues. Losses at the gene ends were 10 bases for V and 0 bases for J; bases not matched to a gene: 5. CDR1 and CDR2 from the germline V gene are MNHEY and SVGEGT. DNA for the CDR3: TGTGCCACGGGGGGTCAATCGAACACCGGGGAGCTGTTTTTT. It translates to CATGGQSNTGELFF.

At least ten counts were recorded for this clonotype. This sequence joins TRBV20-1 and TRBJ1-2, with TRBD1 as a possible D gene (5 bases). The V end lost 4 bases, the J end lost 4 bases, and 10 bases lay between the germline ends. The CDR3 is 12 residues long. Germline CDR1 and CDR2: DFQATT and SNEGSKA (reference sequence). CDR3 coding DNA: TGCAGTGCTACGTACGGGGGCTATGGCTACACCTTC. Its protein product is CSATYGGYGYTF.

Many counts were recorded for this clonotype. This chain joins TRBV4-2 and TRBJ2-7; the match to TRBD2 covers 9 bases. The CDR3 totals 18 residues. CDR1 and CDR2 (germline): LGHNA, YNFKEQ. Germline trimming cut 1 base from V and 2 bases from J; bases unmatched to any gene: 12. CDR3 coding DNA: TGTGCCAGCAGCCAAGGACTTACTAGCGGGCATTATCCCTACGAGCAGTACTTC. Translation: CASSQGLTSGHYPYEQYF.

This clonotype was recorded many times. V is TRBV6-5 and J is TRBJ2-6; D is possibly TRBD2 (5 bases). This CDR3 region has 17 residues. V gave up 4 bases and J gave up 3 bases, with 16 bases separating them. Germline V gene data show CDR1 as MNHEY and CDR2 as SVGAGI. CDR3 in DNA: TGTGCCAGCAGTTTTACTCGTACGGGAATTGGGGCCAACGTCCTGACTTTC. Protein product: CASSFTRTGIGANVLTF.

This clonotype was observed many times. This chain joins TRBV10-1 and TRBJ1-1; possible D gene TRBD1, 5 bases. CDR3 length: 14 residues. Germline V gene data show CDR1 as WNHNN and CDR2 as SYGVQD (reference sequence). V lost 2 bases to trimming and J lost 11 bases, with 18 bases between them. DNA of the CDR3: TGCGCCAGCAGTGAGACGACGACATTAGGACATGCTTTCTTT. Its protein product is CASSETTTLGHAFF.

There are many counts of this clonotype. The rearrangement joins TRBV30 to TRBJ2-2, with D possibly being TRBD2 (7 bases). The CDR3 is made up of 16 amino acids. Deletions cut 0 bases from V and 6 bases from J, with 17 bases between. Germline assignment: CDR1 GTSNPN and CDR2 SVGIG (reference sequence). The CDR3 coding sequence is TGTGCCTGGAGTGTATCGGGGGGCGCGTGGGCCGGGGAGCTGTTTTTT. This gives the protein CAWSVSGGAWAGELFF.

In this sample, this clonotype turned up many times. This sequence joins TRBV11-2 and TRBJ2-7, with D tentatively TRBD2 (5 bases). This CDR3 is built from 16 residues. Per the germline V gene, CDR1 is SGHAT and CDR2 is FQNNGV. Trimming removed 5 bases from V and 5 bases from J, with 22 bases in between. This chain's CDR3 is CASSPNHRAVRDEQYF. The CDR3 region has the DNA TGTGCCAGCAGCCCTAATCACCGGGCCGTGAGGGACGAGCAGTACTTC.

This clonotype was recorded many times. This chain connects TRBV12-5 to TRBJ2-3, with 8 bases matching TRBD1. CDR3 length equals 17 residues. Germline V gene lookup returns CDR1 LGHNT and CDR2 FRNRAP. The junction had 7 bases not matched to a gene; V was cut back by 0 bases and J by 2 bases. The CDR3 bases are TGTGCTAGTGGTTTGGTTCAGGGGGCCTCTTACACAGATACGCAGTATTTT. Its protein product is CASGLVQGASYTDTQYF.

The table lists this clonotype with many counts. The chain couples TRBV20-1 to TRBJ2-6; D gene unclear. Germline V gene lookup returns CDR1 DFQATT and CDR2 SNEGSKA (reference sequence). Trimming left V 3 bases short and J 2 bases short, with 8 bases between. The CDR3 spans 14 residues. Here the CDR3 reads CSASDIPGANVLTF. The CDR3 region has the DNA TGCAGTGCTAGCGACATTCCTGGGGCCAACGTCCTGACTTTC.

At least ten counts were recorded for this clonotype. The chain employs TRBV12-3 or TRBV12-4 and TRBJ2-2; the D gene could be TRBD1 or TRBD2 (6 bases each). This CDR3 contains 17 residues. Trimming took 3 bases from V and 9 from J, leaving 23 bases between them. This CDR3 is CASSFAGGGRVVRELFF. CDR3 bases: TGTGCCAGCAGTTTTGCCGGGGGCGGTAGGGTCGTACGGGAGCTGTTTTTT.

The chain links TRBV6-1 to TRBJ2-2; D is unclear. Trimming removed 0 bases from V and 1 base from J, with 6 bases in between. The CDR3 contains 15 residues. CDR1 is MNHNS, CDR2 SASEGT, per germline. In DNA, the CDR3 is TGTGCCAGCAGTGAAGCCGTGGTGAACACCGGGGAGCTGTTTTTT. Protein product: CASSEAVVNTGELFF.

The CDR3 protein is CASIQGTTQHF. The DNA of the CDR3 is TGTGCCAGCATACAGGGTACTACCCAGCATTTT. The chain joins TRBV19 to TRBJ1-5, with TRBD1 as a possible D gene (6 bases). V gave up 9 bases and J gave up 11 bases, with 14 bases separating them. The CDR3 length is 11 residues. CDR1 is LNHDA and CDR2 is SQIVND in the germline V gene (reference sequence).

J is TRBJ1-1 and V is TRBV29-1, with D perhaps matching TRBD1 (5 bases). Trimming removed 4 bases from V and 4 bases from J, with 7 bases in between. The germline V gene encodes CDR1 SQVTM and CDR2 ANQGSEA. The CDR3 length is 11 residues. The CDR3 is CSVVRGTEAFF. CDR3 DNA sequence: TGCAGCGTTGTAAGGGGCACTGAAGCTTTCTTT.

This clonotype was observed many times. The chain links TRBV7-9 to TRBJ2-7, with 8 bases identical to TRBD1. Germline V gene lookup returns CDR1 SEHNR and CDR2 FQNEAQ (reference sequence). CDR3 length: 14 residues. The junction had 4 bases not matched to a gene; V was cut back by 1 base and J by 5 bases. Here the CDR3 reads CASSLGQGSDEQYF. CDR3 sequence (DNA): TGTGCCAGCAGCTTAGGACAGGGGTCCGACGAGCAGTACTTC.

This clonotype was recorded many times. The genes are TRBV7-2 and TRBJ1-5; 7 bases are shared with TRBD1. This CDR3 contains 16 residues. CDR1 is SGHTA and CDR2 is FQGNSA in the germline V gene. V was pared by 0 bases and J by 4 bases, with 6 bases of the junction left unmatched. The CDR3 loop is CASSLAGQEVNQPQHF. The DNA of the CDR3 is TGTGCCAGCAGCTTAGCAGGACAGGAGGTAAATCAGCCCCAGCATTTT.

J is TRBJ1-2 and V is TRBV27; 7 nucleotides align to TRBD1. J lost 5 bases, V lost 6 bases, and 15 bases had no gene match. The length of the CDR3 is 16 residues. Looked up from germline, CDR1 is MNHEY and CDR2 is SMNVEV (reference sequence). The CDR3 DNA reads as TGTGCCAGCAGATTCCAACCGACAGGGTCAGTTTATGGCTACACCTTC. It yields the protein CASRFQPTGSVYGYTF.

This clonotype was detected ten times or more. V and J are TRBV11-2 and TRBJ1-2, with no clear D. Germline-derived CDR1 and CDR2 are SGHAT and FQNNGV. The CDR3 is 15 amino acids. V shed 0 bases and J shed 4 bases, with 12 bases lying between them. CDR3 bases: TGTGCCAGCAGCTTAGACGGGAACAACGGCTATGGCTACACCTTC. Protein sequence: CASSLDGNNGYGYTF.

This clonotype was counted at least ten times. The rearrangement uses TRBV24-1 and TRBJ2-5; 9 bases map to TRBD1. Per germline, CDR1 KGHDR and CDR2 SFDVKD. V gave up 1 base and J gave up 4 bases; unmatched junction bases: 6. The CDR3 is 16 residues long. For the CDR3, the DNA is TGTGCCACCAGTGATTTACCGGGACAGGGTTTAGAGACCCAGTACTTC. This translates into CATSDLPGQGLETQYF.

This clonotype was counted ten times or more. This rearrangement joins TRBV6-1 to TRBJ2-2, with TRBD1 matching 7 bases. V lost 7 bases to trimming and J lost 3 bases; unmatched junction nucleotides: 2. CDR3 length: 13 residues. Germline loops: CDR1 MNHNS, CDR2 SASEGT. CDR3: CASNRGDTGELFF. As DNA, the CDR3 is TGTGCCAGCAACAGGGGCGACACCGGGGAGCTGTTTTTT.

This clonotype was counted many times. The V call is TRBV6-1, the J call TRBJ1-5; no clear D. The CDR3 sequence is 13 residues long. Germline CDR1 and CDR2: MNHNS and SASEGT. The V and J ends lost 8 bases and 0 bases respectively, with 8 bases between them. The CDR3: CASGLSSNQPQHF. The CDR3 bases are TGTGCCAGCGGCCTCTCTAGCAATCAGCCCCAGCATTTT.

This clonotype was counted ten times or more. This sequence joins TRBV18 and TRBJ1-6; D is perhaps TRBD1 (5 bases). V gave up 5 bases and J gave up 12 bases, with 17 bases separating them. Germline CDR1 and CDR2: KGHSH and LQKENI. The CDR3 runs to 14 residues. Written as DNA, the CDR3 is TGTGCCAGCTCAACGACAGAGGCCGTAGGACCCCTCCACTTT. Translated: CASSTTEAVGPLHF.

This clonotype was observed many times. The chain has TRBV30 and TRBJ1-1; no clear D gene. The CDR3 extends over 17 amino acids. V dropped 0 bases and J dropped 1 base, with 18 bases sitting between them. CDR1 and CDR2 from the germline V gene are GTSNPN and SVGIG (reference sequence). CDR3 loop: CAWSVKWRREGNTEAFF. The CDR3 DNA reads as TGTGCCTGGAGTGTAAAGTGGAGACGGGAGGGGAACACTGAAGCTTTCTTT.

This clonotype showed up many times. The CDR3 loop reads CASSTGTQLEAFF. CDR3 nucleotide sequence: TGTGCCAGCAGCACCGGGACCCAGCTAGAAGCTTTCTTT. The gene calls are TRBV7-9 and TRBJ1-1, with D possibly matching TRBD1 (5 bases). Trimming shortened V by 5 bases and J by 8 bases, and 15 bases separated the two germline ends. The germline gives CDR1 SEHNR, CDR2 FQNEAQ (reference sequence). There are 13 residues in the CDR3. The whole variable domain, filled in from reference TRBV7-9 and TRBJ1-1, reads DTGVSQNPRHKITKRGQNVTFRCDPISEHNRLYWYRQTLGQGPEFLTYFQNEAQLEKSRLLSDRFSAERPKGSFSTLEIQRTEQGDSAMYLCASSTGTQLEAFFGQGTRLTVV.

The gene calls are TRBV28 and TRBJ1-6, with 12 bases lining up with TRBD1. The CDR3 consists of 16 residues. J was trimmed by 11 bases and V by 2 bases; bases with no gene match: 7. The germline V gene has CDR1 MDHEN and CDR2 SYDVKM. As DNA, the CDR3 is TGTGCCAGCAGTTTACCCGGGACAGGGGGCTTAACACCCCTCCACTTT. Its translation is CASSLPGTGGLTPLHF.